One sample yielded the 22 T cell receptor beta chains listed below, sequenced in a study of shared clonotypes between healthy human individuals. Terminally differentiated effector memory CD45RA+ cells were excluded from the naive CD8 cells, which were CD45RO-negative and positively selected for CCR7. Clones were sequenced by immunoSEQ multiplex PCR, and TCRdb holds only the in-frame ones, with some missing. The table shows about 2 million clones, with about 95% occurring only once. Sequenced: naive CD8+ T cells sorted from blood. The source of these receptors is a man aged 18 to 30 in good health.

As concerns this clone: One end of the junction fails to match germline, which may point to a read error. V and J are TRBV7-7 and TRBJ2-1, with 7 nucleotides matching TRBD1. Germline V lookup: CDR1 SSHAT, CDR2 FNYEAQ (reference sequence). CDR3 size: 18 residues. In nucleotides, the CDR3 is TGTGCTAGCAGCTTACCCCTCCGACAGGGTGAATCCTACAATGAGCAGTTCTTC. It translates to CASSLPLRQGESYNEQFF.

Only a few counts were recorded for this clone. Other DNA sequences within the sample encode an identical CDR3. The V gene is TRBV6-5, the J gene TRBJ2-2; D ambiguous. The CDR3 contains 13 residues. CDR1 and CDR2 (germline): MNHEY, SVGAGI. Trimming took 2 bases from V and 5 from J, leaving 6 bases between them. CDR3 region: CASSYSVTGELFF. The CDR3 bases are TGTGCCAGCAGTTACAGCGTTACCGGGGAGCTGTTTTTT.

About this clone itself: Distinct nucleotide sequences in the sample also encode this CDR3. The CDR3 region has the DNA TGTGCCAGCAGTCCACTTGGCTTGGAGACCCAGTACTTC. Amino acids: CASSPLGLETQYF. This chain connects TRBV7-6 to TRBJ2-5; D is undetermined. The CDR3 extends over 13 amino acids. Germline V gene lookup returns CDR1 SGHVS and CDR2 FNYEAQ. Trimming pared 6 bases from V and 5 bases from J, leaving 13 bases between.

The chain employs TRBV7-9 and TRBJ2-7; 8 positions agree with TRBD1. The V gene end was trimmed by 1 base and the J gene end by 0 bases; junction bases not matched to a gene: 5. Germline V lookup: CDR1 SEHNR, CDR2 FQNEAQ (reference sequence). This CDR3 comprises 16 residues. DNA for the CDR3: TGTGCCAGCAGCTTAGGGGAGACAGGGGACTCCTACGAGCAGTACTTC. It specifies CASSLGETGDSYEQYF.

The rearrangement uses TRBV27 and TRBJ2-5, with 13 positions matching TRBD2. J gave up 0 bases and V 6 bases, and 4 bases lay outside the gene matches. This CDR3 has 16 amino acids. Germline V gene data show CDR1 as MNHEY and CDR2 as SMNVEV (reference sequence). As DNA, the CDR3 is TGTGCCAGCAGGGGGACTAGCGGGGCGTACCAAGAGACCCAGTACTTC. It is translated as CASRGTSGAYQETQYF.

The J gene is TRBJ2-1, the V gene TRBV7-9; D possibly corresponds to TRBD2 (5 bases). CDR1 and CDR2 (germline): SEHNR, FQNEAQ (reference sequence). The CDR3 has 15 amino acids. The V and J ends lost 2 bases and 13 bases respectively, with 21 bases between them. CDR3 DNA sequence: TGTGCCAGCAGCTTATTCGAAGGTAGAGCGGAAAACCAGTTCTTC. Translating it yields CASSLFEGRAENQFF.

Turning to this clone: The identical CDR3 is also encoded by other nucleotide sequences in the sample. The chain couples TRBV28 to TRBJ2-1; D unclear. V lost 2 bases and J lost 4, with 3 bases in between. The CDR3 runs 12 residues. Germline values: CDR1 MDHEN, CDR2 SYDVKM. CDR3 coding DNA: TGTGCCAGCAGTTTAGAATACAATGAGCAGTTCTTC. Its protein is CASSLEYNEQFF.

V gene TRBV19 combines with J gene TRBJ1-6, with D possibly matching TRBD1 (6 bases). The CDR3 extends over 18 amino acids. Germline V CDR1 and CDR2: LNHDA, SQIVND (reference sequence). V lost 2 bases to trimming and J lost 7 bases, with 21 bases between them. CDR3 sequence: CASSITGSGASGNSPLHF. The CDR3 coding sequence is TGTGCCAGTAGTATAACGGGATCGGGGGCGTCGGGGAATTCACCCCTCCACTTT.

This clone is a singleton in its sample. The same CDR3 can be traced to other DNA sequences in this sample. The chain is built from TRBV9 and TRBJ2-5; the D is unclear. CDR1 and CDR2 from the germline V gene are SGDLS and YYNGEE. Trimming left V 0 bases short and J 5 bases short, with 5 bases between. This CDR3 region has 12 residues. CDR3 DNA sequence: TGTGCCAGCAGCGTAGGCTCTGAGACCCAGTACTTC. Translated: CASSVGSETQYF. The full variable domain, its missing parts supplied by reference TRBV9 and TRBJ2-5, is DSGVTQTPKHLITATGQRVTLRCSPRSGDLSVYWYQQSLDQGLQFLIQYYNGEERAKGNILERFSAQQFPDLHSELNLSSLELGDSALYFCASSVGSETQYFGPGTRLLVL.

A single count supports this clone. V gene TRBV6-6 combines with J gene TRBJ2-5; 8 bases are shared with TRBD1. V trimming: 2 bases; J trimming: 3 bases; junction bases outside the gene matches: 2. Germline values: CDR1 MNHNY, CDR2 SVGAGI (reference sequence). This CDR3 is 14 amino acids long. CDR3 sequence: CASSYEDREETQYF. The CDR3 nucleotides read TGTGCCAGCAGTTACGAGGACAGGGAAGAGACCCAGTACTTC.

The chain is built from TRBV27 and TRBJ2-1; D ambiguous. With 2 bases removed from V and 0 bases from J, the gap between germline ends came to 11 bases. CDR3 length equals 16 residues. Germline CDR1 is MNHEY and CDR2 is SMNVEV (reference sequence). The CDR3 region is CASSLSAVSSYNEQFF. The CDR3 nucleotides are TGTGCCAGCAGTTTAAGCGCCGTTAGCTCCTACAATGAGCAGTTCTTC.

This chain connects TRBV5-4 to TRBJ2-7; 8 nucleotides line up with TRBD2. CDR1 is SGHNT, CDR2 YYREEE, per germline (reference sequence). J was trimmed by 0 bases and V by 0 bases; bases with no gene match: 5. CDR3 length equals 16 residues. Here the CDR3 DNA reads TGTGCCAGCAGCTTGGCCCCAGCGGGAGCCTCCTACGAGCAGTACTTC. It encodes CASSLAPAGASYEQYF.

The rearrangement links TRBV9 to TRBJ2-1; 8 positions agree with TRBD1. Trimming took 4 bases from V and 9 from J; bases not matched to a gene: 12. Germline loops: CDR1 SGDLS, CDR2 YYNGEE. The CDR3 spans 15 residues. For the CDR3, the DNA is TGTGCCAGCAGCTCGCCGGGACAGGACGGGAGTGAGCAGTTCTTC. Its translation: CASSSPGQDGSEQFF.

This clone was detected once. This rearrangement joins TRBV10-3 to TRBJ2-2; 8 bases align to TRBD2. This CDR3 comprises 16 residues. Germline loops: CDR1 ENHRY, CDR2 SYGVKD. Trimming cost V 1 base and J 5 bases; bases outside gene matches: 6. The CDR3 DNA is TGTGCCATCAGTGAGTTAACGGGAGGGGATACCGGGGAGCTGTTTTTT. It translates to CAISELTGGDTGELFF.

The rearrangement joins TRBV27 to TRBJ2-7; no firm D call. The CDR3 totals 14 residues. V lost 5 bases and J lost 3, with 14 bases in between. Per germline, CDR1 MNHEY and CDR2 SMNVEV (reference sequence). CDR3 in DNA: TGTGCCAGCAGTCCCGGTGGACGGAGCTACGAGCAGTACTTC. Amino acids: CASSPGGRSYEQYF.

The chain uses TRBV6-1 and TRBJ2-5; weak D call: TRBD1 (7 bases). CDR1 and CDR2 from the germline V gene are MNHNS and SASEGT. The CDR3 is 16 residues long. Trimming took 4 bases from V and 5 from J, leaving 20 bases between them. The CDR3, as DNA: TGTGCCAGCAGTGCCCGTTACCAGGGGGAGGATGAGACCCAGTACTTC. Residues: CASSARYQGEDETQYF.

The chain combines TRBV30 with TRBJ2-1, with 13 bases fitting TRBD2. The CDR3 is 14 amino acids. The ends lost 4 bases at V and 8 bases at J; junction bases unmatched: 5. Per the germline V gene, CDR1 is GTSNPN and CDR2 is SVGIG (reference sequence). The CDR3 spells CAWKLAGGADEQFF. In DNA, the CDR3 is TGTGCCTGGAAACTAGCGGGAGGGGCAGATGAGCAGTTCTTC. Full variable domain (remainder filled in from reference TRBV30 and TRBJ2-1): SQTIHQWPATLVQPVGSPLSLECTVEGTSNPNLYWYRQAAGRGLQLLFYSVGIGQISSEVPQNLSASRPQDRQFILSSKKLLLSDSGFYLCAWKLAGGADEQFFGPGTRLTVL.

The rearrangement joins TRBV6-6 to TRBJ2-2; 10 nucleotides match TRBD2. V dropped 0 bases and J dropped 8; count of bases not matched to a gene: 3. The CDR3 length is 15 residues. Per germline, CDR1 MNHNY and CDR2 SVGAGI (reference sequence). In DNA, the CDR3 is TGTGCCAGCAGTTACTCGGGGACTAGCGATGGGGAGCTGTTTTTT. This translates into CASSYSGTSDGELFF.

To note about this clone: The sample carries other DNA sequences with the same CDR3. The gene calls are TRBV4-1 and TRBJ2-5, with 7 bases lining up with TRBD2. Germline V gene sequence: CDR1 MGHRA, CDR2 YSYEKL. V was pared by 4 bases and J by 5 bases, with 4 bases of the junction left unmatched. The CDR3 is 13 amino acids. CDR3 region: CASSLQGGETQYF. DNA of the CDR3: TGCGCCAGCAGCCTCCAGGGAGGGGAGACCCAGTACTTC.

A note on this clone: The sample has other DNA sequences that encode this CDR3 too. This chain connects TRBV5-1 to TRBJ1-2, with a weak D call TRBD1 (5 bases). The CDR3 length is 13 residues. With 0 bases removed from V and 8 bases from J, the gap between germline ends came to 11 bases. Germline V gene sequence: CDR1 SGHRS, CDR2 YFSETQ. In DNA form, the CDR3 reads TGCGCCAGCAGCTTGGGGAGGGGAGACGGCTACACCTTC. Translating gives CASSLGRGDGYTF.

The chain carries TRBV12-1 and TRBJ1-1; the listed D gene, TRBD1, was not tested against the DNA. TRBV12-1 is a pseudogene segment. There are 14 residues in the CDR3. For the CDR3, the DNA is TGTGCCAGCAGCTGGGGCTGGGGGCGGACTGAAGCTTTCTTT. As protein: CASSWGWGRTEAFF.

V gene TRBV19 combines with J gene TRBJ2-7; 8 nucleotides agree with TRBD1. Trimming at V came to 4 bases and at J to 1 base, leaving 6 bases not matched to a gene. In germline, CDR1 is LNHDA, CDR2 SQIVND (reference sequence). This CDR3 has 15 residues. CDR3 sequence reads: CASSTTGEGSYEQYF. CDR3 sequence (DNA): TGTGCCAGTAGTACGACAGGGGAAGGGTCCTACGAGCAGTACTTC.